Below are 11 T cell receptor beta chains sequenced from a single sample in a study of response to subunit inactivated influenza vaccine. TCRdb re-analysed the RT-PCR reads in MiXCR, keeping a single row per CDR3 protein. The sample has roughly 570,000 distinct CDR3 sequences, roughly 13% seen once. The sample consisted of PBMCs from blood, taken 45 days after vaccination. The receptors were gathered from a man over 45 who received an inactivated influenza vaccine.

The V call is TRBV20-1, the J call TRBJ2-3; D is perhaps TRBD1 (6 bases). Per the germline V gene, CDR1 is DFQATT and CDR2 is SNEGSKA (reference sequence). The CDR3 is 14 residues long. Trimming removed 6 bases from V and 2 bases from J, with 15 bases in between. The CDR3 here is CSALTGGYTDTQYF. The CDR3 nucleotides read TGCAGTGCCCTAACTGGGGGCTACACAGATACGCAGTATTTT.

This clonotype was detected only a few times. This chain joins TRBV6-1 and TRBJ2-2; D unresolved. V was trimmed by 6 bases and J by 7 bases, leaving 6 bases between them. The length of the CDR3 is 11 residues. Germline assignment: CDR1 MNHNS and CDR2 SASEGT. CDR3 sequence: CASRDYGELFF. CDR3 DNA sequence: TGTGCCAGCAGGGATTACGGGGAGCTGTTTTTT.

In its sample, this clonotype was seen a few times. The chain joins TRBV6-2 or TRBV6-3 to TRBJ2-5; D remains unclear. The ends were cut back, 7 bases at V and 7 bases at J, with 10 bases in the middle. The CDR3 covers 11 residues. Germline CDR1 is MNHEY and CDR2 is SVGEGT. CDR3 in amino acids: CASNSPGTQYF. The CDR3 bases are TGTGCCAGCAACTCCCCGGGGACCCAGTACTTC.

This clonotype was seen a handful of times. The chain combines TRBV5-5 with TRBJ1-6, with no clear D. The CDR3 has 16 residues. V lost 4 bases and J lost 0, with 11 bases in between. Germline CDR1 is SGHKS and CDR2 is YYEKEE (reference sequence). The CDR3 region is CASSLDTFSYNSPLHF. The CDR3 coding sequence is TGTGCCAGCAGCCTTGACACCTTCTCCTATAATTCACCCCTCCACTTT.

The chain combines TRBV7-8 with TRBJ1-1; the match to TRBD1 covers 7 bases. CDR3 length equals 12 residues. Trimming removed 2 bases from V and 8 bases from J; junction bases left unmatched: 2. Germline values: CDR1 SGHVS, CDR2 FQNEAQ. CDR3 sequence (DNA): TGTGCCAGCAGCTTATCAGGGGGGGAAGCTTTCTTT. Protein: CASSLSGGEAFF.

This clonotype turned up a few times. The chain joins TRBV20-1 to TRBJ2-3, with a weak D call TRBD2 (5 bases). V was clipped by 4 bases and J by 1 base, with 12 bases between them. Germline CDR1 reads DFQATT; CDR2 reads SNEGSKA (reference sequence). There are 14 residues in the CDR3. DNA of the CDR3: TGCAGTGCTACCCGGGGATCCCGCACAGATACGCAGTATTTT. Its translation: CSATRGSRTDTQYF.

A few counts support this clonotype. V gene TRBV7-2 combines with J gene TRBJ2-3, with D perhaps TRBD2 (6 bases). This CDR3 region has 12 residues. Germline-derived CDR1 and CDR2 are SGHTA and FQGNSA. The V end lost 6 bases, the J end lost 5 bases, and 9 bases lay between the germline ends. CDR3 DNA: TGTGCCAGCAGTGATAGCGGAGATACGCAGTATTTT. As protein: CASSDSGDTQYF.

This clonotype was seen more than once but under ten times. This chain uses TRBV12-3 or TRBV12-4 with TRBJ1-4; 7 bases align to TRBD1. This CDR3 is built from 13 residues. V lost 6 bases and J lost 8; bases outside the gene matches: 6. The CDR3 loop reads CASRRDRKEKLFF. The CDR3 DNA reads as TGTGCCAGCAGGCGGGACAGAAAAGAAAAACTGTTTTTT.

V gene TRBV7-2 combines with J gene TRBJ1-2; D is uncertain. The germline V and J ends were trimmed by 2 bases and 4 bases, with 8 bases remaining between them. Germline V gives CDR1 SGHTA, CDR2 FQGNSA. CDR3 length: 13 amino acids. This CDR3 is CASSLSGFYGYTF. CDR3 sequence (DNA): TGTGCCAGCAGCTTATCGGGGTTCTATGGCTACACCTTC.

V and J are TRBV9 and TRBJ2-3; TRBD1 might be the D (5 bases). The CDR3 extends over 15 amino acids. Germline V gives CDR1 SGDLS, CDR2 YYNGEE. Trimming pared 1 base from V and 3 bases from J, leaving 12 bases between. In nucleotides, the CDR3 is TGTGCCAGCAGCGTAAAGCAGGGTGCGACAGATACGCAGTATTTT. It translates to CASSVKQGATDTQYF. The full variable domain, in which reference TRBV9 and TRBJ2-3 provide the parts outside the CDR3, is DSGVTQTPKHLITATGQRVTLRCSPRSGDLSVYWYQQSLDQGLQFLIQYYNGEERAKGNILERFSAQQFPDLHSELNLSSLELGDSALYFCASSVKQGATDTQYFGPGTRLTVL.

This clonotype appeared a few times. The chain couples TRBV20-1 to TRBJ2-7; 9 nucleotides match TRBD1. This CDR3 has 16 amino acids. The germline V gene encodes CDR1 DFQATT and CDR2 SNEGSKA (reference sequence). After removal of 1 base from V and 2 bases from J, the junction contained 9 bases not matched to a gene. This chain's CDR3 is CSARALQGASPYEQYF. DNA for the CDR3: TGCAGTGCTAGAGCTCTACAGGGGGCCTCCCCCTACGAGCAGTACTTC.